The T cell receptor beta chain under discussion was sequenced for a study of blood T cells in healthy people across ages. This clonotype was counted once. Next came a second PCR, run for about 6 to 12 cycles, which used a sample-barcoded 5' primer along with a J-beta primer mix. TCRdb recomputed calls from the 5' RACE reads with MiXCR, one row per CDR3 protein. The profile shows roughly 1,300,000 distinct CDR3 sequences, around 59% of them singletons. The CDR3 spans 19 residues. With 2 bases clipped from V and 2 bases from J, the junction kept 14 bases outside the gene matches. The germline gives CDR1 MDHEN, CDR2 SYDVKM.

Input material: blood. The chain combines TRBV28 with TRBJ2-3; 9 nucleotides agree with TRBD2. The sequence was collected from a man aged 18 to 30 in good health. The CDR3 region is CASSLVWKSGGLFTDTQYF. The CDR3 DNA is TGTGCCAGCAGTTTAGTATGGAAGAGCGGGGGGCTTTTCACAGATACGCAGTATTTT.